The 25 T cell receptor beta chains reported below all come from one sample, sequenced in a study of identical twins (dated by TCRdb to the mid-2010s). Libraries were built with 5' RACE. Reads for this sample came from an Illumina HiSeq 2000. TCRdb itself trimmed the public reads at Q25 with fastp, ran MiXCR and retained productive beta chains. Rows are unified per CDR3 protein, each entry keeping the most common DNA and genes. The sample table holds 510,000 or so distinct CDR3 sequences, of which 13% to 15% were seen once. Roughly 0.46% of the sample rests with the top ten. A further study also used this sample, focusing on yellow fever vaccine responses in identical twins.

Sequenced material: CD4+ T cells sorted from blood. The receptor set was obtained from a woman younger than 35 in good health.

This clonotype was counted only a few times. J is TRBJ1-2 and V is TRBV6-2 or TRBV6-3, with D uncertain. Germline CDR1 and CDR2: MNHEY and SVGEGT. The CDR3 totals 15 residues. Trimming took off 6 bases at V and 6 bases at J, with 20 bases between the two ends. The CDR3 region has the DNA TGTGCCAGCAGATCCCCCTCCGGGAGGATACATGGCTACACCTTC. Encoded protein: CASRSPSGRIHGYTF.

This clonotype has only a few counts. The chain carries TRBV5-1 and TRBJ2-3; no clear D gene. Germline CDR1 SGHRS, CDR2 YFSETQ. V was pared by 4 bases and J by 5 bases, with 5 bases between. This CDR3 region has 11 residues. The DNA for the CDR3 is TGCGCCAGCAGCCGAAAAGATACGCAGTATTTT. Translating it yields CASSRKDTQYF.

This clonotype has just a few counts. This sequence joins TRBV10-3 and TRBJ1-1; 12 bases are shared with TRBD1. V shed 7 bases, J shed 0 bases, and the junction held 6 bases outside the gene matches. Germline V gene sequence: CDR1 ENHRY, CDR2 SYGVKD. The CDR3 is made up of 16 amino acids. The CDR3 DNA reads TGTGCCATCACAAGAGGGACAGGGGGCATGAACACTGAAGCTTTCTTT. Translating gives CAITRGTGGMNTEAFF.

J is TRBJ2-3 and V is TRBV9; D tentatively reads TRBD1 or TRBD2 (5 bases each). Trimming shortened V by 6 bases and J by 0 bases, and 8 bases separated the two germline ends. From germline, CDR1 is SGDLS and CDR2 YYNGEE. This CDR3 region has 13 residues. The CDR3 DNA reads TGTGCCAGCAACGGGGCTAGCACAGATACGCAGTATTTT. It is translated as CASNGASTDTQYF.

There are a few counts of this clonotype. The rearrangement joins TRBV5-1 to TRBJ2-2; D possibly corresponds to TRBD2 (6 bases). The CDR3 is 15 amino acids. Between the trimmed V and J ends, which lost 6 bases and 7 bases, there was a span of 19 bases. Germline V lookup: CDR1 SGHRS, CDR2 YFSETQ. CDR3 loop: CASNQDGGTGGELFF. The CDR3 DNA sequence: TGCGCCAGCAACCAGGACGGGGGAACGGGCGGGGAGCTGTTTTTT.

This clonotype was detected ten times or more. The chain couples TRBV5-1 to TRBJ2-2; no clear D gene. Trimming removed 2 bases at V and 1 base at J, with 6 bases between. CDR3 length: 14 amino acids. Germline CDR1 is SGHRS and CDR2 is YFSETQ. CDR3 in DNA: TGCGCCAGCAGCTTTCAAGGGAACACCGGGGAGCTGTTTTTT. This encodes CASSFQGNTGELFF.

This clonotype was observed a handful of times. The rearrangement uses TRBV19 and TRBJ2-3; 9 nucleotides match TRBD2. Germline CDR1 is LNHDA and CDR2 is SQIVND (reference sequence). The CDR3 has 13 amino acids. Losses at the gene ends were 5 bases for V and 7 bases for J; bases not matched to a gene: 4. The CDR3 DNA sequence: TGTGCCAGTAGTCGGGGGACTAGCAATACGCAGTATTTT. Translated, it gives CASSRGTSNTQYF. The full variable domain, its missing parts supplied by reference TRBV19 and TRBJ2-3, is DGGITQSPKYLFRKEGQNVTLSCEQNLNHDAMYWYRQDPGQGLRLIYYSQIVNDFQKGDIAEGYSVSREKKESFPLTVTSAQKNPTAFYLCASSRGTSNTQYFGPGTRLTVL.

This clonotype was counted many times. The V call is TRBV29-1, the J call TRBJ1-4, with 9 bases fitting TRBD1. CDR1 and CDR2 from the germline V gene are SQVTM and ANQGSEA. J gave up 8 bases and V 6 bases, and 10 bases lay outside the gene matches. The CDR3 runs to 14 residues. DNA for the CDR3: TGCAGCGTCAAGACCGGGACAGGGATCGAAAAACTGTTTTTT. Residues: CSVKTGTGIEKLFF.

This clonotype was seen many times. V and J are TRBV11-1 and TRBJ2-3; 9 nucleotides agree with TRBD2. Germline assignment: CDR1 SGHAT and CDR2 FQDESV (reference sequence). V lost 5 bases and J lost 1; bases outside the gene matches: 19. The CDR3 totals 20 residues. The DNA for the CDR3 is TGTGCCAGCAGCGCCTTTATCTGGCGGGAGGGCCCCTCTCGCACAGATACGCAGTATTTT. It translates to CASSAFIWREGPSRTDTQYF.

The chain links TRBV5-1 to TRBJ1-2; 7 nucleotides align to TRBD1. Germline values: CDR1 SGHRS, CDR2 YFSETQ. This CDR3 contains 14 residues. Trimming took 3 bases from V and 3 from J; bases not matched to a gene: 5. The CDR3 sequence: CASSYRQGDYGYTF. CDR3 nucleotides: TGCGCCAGCAGCTACCGACAGGGCGACTATGGCTACACCTTC.

This chain joins TRBV5-1 and TRBJ2-3; a possible D gene is TRBD2 (5 bases). V was clipped by 4 bases and J by 2 bases, with 14 bases between them. The CDR3 loop spans 15 amino acids. Germline loops: CDR1 SGHRS, CDR2 YFSETQ. Here the CDR3 DNA reads TGCGCCAGCAGCCCCGATTACCGGGACACAGATACGCAGTATTTT. As protein: CASSPDYRDTDTQYF. The whole variable domain, remainder taken from reference TRBV5-1 and TRBJ2-3, is KAGVTQTPRYLIKTRGQQVTLSCSPISGHRSVSWYQQTPGQGLQFLFEYFSETQRNKGNFPGRFSGRQFSNSRSEMNVSTLELGDSALYLCASSPDYRDTDTQYFGPGTRLTVL.

Details on this clonotype: One end of the junction is discordant with germline, which a read error may explain. The chain uses TRBV5-1 and TRBJ2-1; TRBD2 matches 12 bases. The CDR3 extends over 16 amino acids. Germline V gene data show CDR1 as SGHRS and CDR2 as YFSETQ. As DNA, the CDR3 is TGCGCCAGCAGCCATACTAGCGGGGGGACCTACATTGAGCAGTTCTTC. Translation: CASSHTSGGTYIEQFF.

This clonotype was counted many times. The chain employs TRBV10-3 and TRBJ2-1, with D perhaps given as TRBD1 or TRBD2 (5 bases each). Trimming stripped 4 bases from V and 2 bases from J, with 12 bases between. In germline, CDR1 is ENHRY, CDR2 SYGVKD. The CDR3 runs 15 residues. The CDR3 spells CAISGGTEAYNEQFF. CDR3 DNA: TGTGCCATCAGTGGTGGGACGGAAGCCTACAATGAGCAGTTCTTC.

The CDR3 loop reads CASSLEGFGNTIYF. CDR3 coding DNA: TGTGCCAGCAGCTTGGAGGGATTTGGAAACACCATATATTTT. The chain recombines TRBV5-5 with TRBJ1-3; no clear D gene. Trimming cost V 0 bases and J 3 bases, with 7 bases left between them. The V gene's germline CDR1 is SGHKS and CDR2 YYEKEE (reference sequence). The CDR3 loop spans 14 amino acids.

This clonotype was counted only a few times. The rearrangement joins TRBV20-1 to TRBJ2-7, with 13 bases fitting TRBD2. The CDR3 totals 15 residues. Trimming removed 0 bases from V and 4 bases from J; junction bases left unmatched: 3. Germline CDR1 is DFQATT and CDR2 is SNEGSKA (reference sequence). This CDR3 reads CSARDGTSGKYEQYF. CDR3 coding DNA: TGCAGTGCTAGAGATGGGACTAGCGGGAAATACGAGCAGTACTTC.

V and J are TRBV12-3 or TRBV12-4 and TRBJ2-1; 12 bases match TRBD2. V was clipped by 3 bases and J by 10 bases; unmatched bases: 7. The CDR3 totals 15 residues. As DNA, the CDR3 is TGTGCCAGCAGTTTGACTAGCGGGGGTGGGGGAGAGCAGTTCTTC. Translating gives CASSLTSGGGGEQFF.

The rearrangement joins TRBV11-2 to TRBJ2-3; 8 bases map to TRBD2. This CDR3 is 16 amino acids long. J lost 5 bases, V lost 2 bases, and 9 bases had no gene match. From germline, CDR1 is SGHAT and CDR2 FQNNGV. CDR3 DNA: TGTGCCAGCAGCTTAAGCCTAGCGGGTAGAGAAGATACGCAGTATTTT. This translates into CASSLSLAGREDTQYF. The whole variable domain, remainder taken from reference TRBV11-2 and TRBJ2-3, is EAGVAQSPRYKIIEKRQSVAFWCNPISGHATLYWYQQILGQGPKLLIQFQNNGVVDDSQLPKDRFSAERLKGVDSTLKIQPAKLEDSAVYLCASSLSLAGREDTQYFGPGTRLTVL.

This clonotype was seen a handful of times. This chain joins TRBV9 and TRBJ2-2; D gene uncertain. CDR3 size: 13 residues. The germline V and J ends were trimmed by 0 bases and 8 bases, with 8 bases remaining between them. The germline gives CDR1 SGDLS, CDR2 YYNGEE. CDR3 loop: CASSVAHSGELFF. CDR3 nucleotides: TGTGCCAGCAGCGTAGCCCATTCTGGGGAGCTGTTTTTT.

The genes are TRBV5-1 and TRBJ2-2; the match to TRBD1 covers 7 bases. The V gene's germline CDR1 is SGHRS and CDR2 YFSETQ. The ends lost 6 bases at V and 5 bases at J; junction bases unmatched: 7. There are 14 residues in the CDR3. As DNA, the CDR3 is TGCGCCAGCACCTCTGACAGGGTGACCGGGGAGCTGTTTTTT. This translates into CASTSDRVTGELFF.

This clonotype was seen only a few times. The rearrangement joins TRBV7-9 to TRBJ1-3; no reliable D call. V shed 3 bases and J shed 4 bases, with 10 bases lying between them. CDR3 length: 14 residues. CDR1 SEHNR and CDR2 FQNEAQ come from the germline V gene (reference sequence). CDR3 nucleotide sequence: TGTGCCAGCAGCTTTTCCGCTCAAGGAAACACCATATATTTT. Amino acids: CASSFSAQGNTIYF.

Only a few counts were recorded for this clonotype. The chain links TRBV6-1 to TRBJ1-2, with TRBD1 as a possible D gene (6 bases). CDR1 and CDR2 from the germline V gene are MNHNS and SASEGT. This CDR3 comprises 13 residues. Trimming took 10 bases from V and 4 from J, leaving 16 bases between them. This CDR3 is CATKDRTFYGYTF. The CDR3 DNA sequence: TGTGCCACCAAGGACAGAACTTTCTATGGCTACACCTTC.

This clonotype was detected only a few times. The V call is TRBV10-3, the J call TRBJ2-1, with 8 positions matching TRBD2. There are 14 residues in the CDR3. CDR1 and CDR2 from the germline V gene are ENHRY and SYGVKD. The junction had 8 bases not matched to a gene; V was cut back by 7 bases and J by 6 bases. The CDR3 reads CAITRAGVVNEQFF. CDR3 DNA: TGTGCCATCACTCGAGCGGGAGTGGTCAATGAGCAGTTCTTC.

V gene TRBV28 combines with J gene TRBJ2-7, with D perhaps TRBD1 (5 bases). The CDR3 length is 12 residues. V was trimmed by 6 bases and J by 6 bases, leaving 12 bases between them. CDR1 MDHEN and CDR2 SYDVKM come from the germline V gene. The CDR3 sequence is CASSQGLSEQYF. CDR3 DNA sequence: TGTGCCAGCAGCCAGGGTCTTTCCGAGCAGTACTTC.

This sequence joins TRBV20-1 and TRBJ2-7, with 7 positions matching TRBD1. Germline V lookup: CDR1 DFQATT, CDR2 SNEGSKA (reference sequence). This CDR3 has 13 residues. V gave up 6 bases and J gave up 0 bases; unmatched junction bases: 5. CDR3 in amino acids: CSAERGLSYEQYF. The CDR3 nucleotides are TGCAGTGCCGAAAGGGGGCTCTCCTACGAGCAGTACTTC.

This clonotype showed up many times. The CDR3 nucleotides read TGCAGTGCTAGAGTAGGAGCGGGGGGGTTCAATGAGCAGTTCTTC. Translating it yields CSARVGAGGFNEQFF. The chain has TRBV20-1 and TRBJ2-1; 10 bases map to TRBD2. The CDR3 totals 15 residues. Germline V CDR1 and CDR2: DFQATT, SNEGSKA (reference sequence). V gave up 1 base and J gave up 6 bases; unmatched junction bases: 6.